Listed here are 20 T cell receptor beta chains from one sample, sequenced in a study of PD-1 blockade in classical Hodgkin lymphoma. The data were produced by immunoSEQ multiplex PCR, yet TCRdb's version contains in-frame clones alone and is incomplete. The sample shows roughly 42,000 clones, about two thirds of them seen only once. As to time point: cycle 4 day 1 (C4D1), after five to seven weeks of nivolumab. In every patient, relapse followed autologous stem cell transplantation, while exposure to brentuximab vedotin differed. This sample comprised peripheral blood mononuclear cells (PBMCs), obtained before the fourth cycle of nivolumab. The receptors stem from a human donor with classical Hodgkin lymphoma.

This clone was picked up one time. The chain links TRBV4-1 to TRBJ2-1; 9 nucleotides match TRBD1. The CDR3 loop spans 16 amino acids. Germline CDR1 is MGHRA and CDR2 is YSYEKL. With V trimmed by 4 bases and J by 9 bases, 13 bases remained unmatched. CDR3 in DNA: TGCGCCAGCAGCCCGTACGGGACAGGGCTTATCCTTGAGCAGTTCTTC. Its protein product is CASSPYGTGLILEQFF.

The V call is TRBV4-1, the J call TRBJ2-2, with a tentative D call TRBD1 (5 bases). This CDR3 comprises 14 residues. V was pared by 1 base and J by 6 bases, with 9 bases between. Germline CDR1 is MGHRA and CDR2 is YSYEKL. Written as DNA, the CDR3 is TGCGCCAGCAGCCAAGTTATCAGGGCCGGGGAGCTGTTTTTT. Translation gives CASSQVIRAGELFF.

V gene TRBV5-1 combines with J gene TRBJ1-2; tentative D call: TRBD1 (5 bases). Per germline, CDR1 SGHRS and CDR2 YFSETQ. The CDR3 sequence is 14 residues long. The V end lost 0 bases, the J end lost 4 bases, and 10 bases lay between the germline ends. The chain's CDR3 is CASSLAGTLYGYTF. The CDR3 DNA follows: TGCGCCAGCAGCTTGGCCGGGACGCTCTATGGCTACACCTTC.

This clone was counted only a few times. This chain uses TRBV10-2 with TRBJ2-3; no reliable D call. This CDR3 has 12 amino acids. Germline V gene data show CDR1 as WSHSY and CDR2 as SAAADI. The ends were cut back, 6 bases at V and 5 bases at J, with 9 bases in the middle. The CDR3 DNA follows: TGCGCCAGCAGCACCCTATTAGATACGCAGTATTTT. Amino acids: CASSTLLDTQYF.

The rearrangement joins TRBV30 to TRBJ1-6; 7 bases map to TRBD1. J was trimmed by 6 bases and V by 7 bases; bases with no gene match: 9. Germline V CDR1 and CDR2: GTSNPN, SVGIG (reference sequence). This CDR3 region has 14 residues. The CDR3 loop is CALTGTEVNSPLHF. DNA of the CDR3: TGTGCCTTGACCGGGACAGAGGTTAATTCACCCCTCCACTTT.

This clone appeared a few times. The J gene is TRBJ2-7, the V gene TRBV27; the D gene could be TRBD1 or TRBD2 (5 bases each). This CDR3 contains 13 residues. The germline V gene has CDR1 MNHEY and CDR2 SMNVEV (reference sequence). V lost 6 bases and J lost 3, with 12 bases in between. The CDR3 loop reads CASRLSDSYEQYF. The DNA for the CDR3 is TGTGCCAGCAGGCTTAGCGACAGCTACGAGCAGTACTTC.

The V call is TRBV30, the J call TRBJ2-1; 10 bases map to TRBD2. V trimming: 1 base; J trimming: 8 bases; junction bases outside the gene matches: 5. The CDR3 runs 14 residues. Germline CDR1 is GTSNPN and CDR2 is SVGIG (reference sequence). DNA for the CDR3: TGTGCCTGGAGTGAATATGGGACTAGCGATGAGCAGTTCTTC. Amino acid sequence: CAWSEYGTSDEQFF.

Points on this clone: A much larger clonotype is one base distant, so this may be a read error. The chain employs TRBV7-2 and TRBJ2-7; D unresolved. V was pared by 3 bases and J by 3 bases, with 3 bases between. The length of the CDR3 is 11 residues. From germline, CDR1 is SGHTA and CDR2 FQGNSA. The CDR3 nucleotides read TGTGCCAGCAGCTTTAGCTACGAGCAGTACTTC. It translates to CASSFSYEQYF.

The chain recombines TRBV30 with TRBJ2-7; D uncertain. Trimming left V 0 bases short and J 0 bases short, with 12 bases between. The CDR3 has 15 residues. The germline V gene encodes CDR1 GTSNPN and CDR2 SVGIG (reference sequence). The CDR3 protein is CAWSVDLASSYEQYF. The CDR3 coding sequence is TGTGCCTGGAGTGTAGATCTGGCCAGCTCCTACGAGCAGTACTTC.

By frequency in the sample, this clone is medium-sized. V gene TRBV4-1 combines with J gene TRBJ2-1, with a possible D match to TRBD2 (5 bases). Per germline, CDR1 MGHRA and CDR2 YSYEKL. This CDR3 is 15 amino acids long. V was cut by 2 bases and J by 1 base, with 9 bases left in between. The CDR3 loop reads CASSQTSDSYNEQFF. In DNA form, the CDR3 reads TGCGCCAGCAGCCAAACTAGTGATTCCTACAATGAGCAGTTCTTC.

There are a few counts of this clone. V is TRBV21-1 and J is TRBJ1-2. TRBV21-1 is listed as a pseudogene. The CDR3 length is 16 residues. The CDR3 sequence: CASSPPHPWGNYGYTF. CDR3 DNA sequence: TGTGCCAGCAGCCCTCCCCATCCGTGGGGGAACTATGGCTACACCTTC.

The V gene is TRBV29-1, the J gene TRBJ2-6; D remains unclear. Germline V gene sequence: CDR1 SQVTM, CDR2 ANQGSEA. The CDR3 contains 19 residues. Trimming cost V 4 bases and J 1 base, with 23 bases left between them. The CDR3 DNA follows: TGCAGCGTTGTACATCCATCCTCTAATCATCCGTCTGGGGCCAACGTCCTGACTTTC. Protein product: CSVVHPSSNHPSGANVLTF.

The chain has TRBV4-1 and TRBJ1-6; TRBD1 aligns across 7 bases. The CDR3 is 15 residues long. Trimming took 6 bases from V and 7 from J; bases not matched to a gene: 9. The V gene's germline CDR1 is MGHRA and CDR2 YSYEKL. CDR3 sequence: CASRTPGGYNSPLHF. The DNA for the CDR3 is TGCGCCAGCAGGACACCAGGGGGTTACAATTCACCCCTCCACTTT.

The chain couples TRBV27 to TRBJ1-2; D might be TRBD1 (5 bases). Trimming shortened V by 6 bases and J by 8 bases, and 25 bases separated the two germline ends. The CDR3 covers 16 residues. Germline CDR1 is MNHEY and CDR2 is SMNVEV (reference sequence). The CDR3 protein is CASRATTTGPGRGYTF. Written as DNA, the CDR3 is TGTGCCAGCAGGGCAACCACCACCGGTCCGGGGCGGGGCTACACCTTC.

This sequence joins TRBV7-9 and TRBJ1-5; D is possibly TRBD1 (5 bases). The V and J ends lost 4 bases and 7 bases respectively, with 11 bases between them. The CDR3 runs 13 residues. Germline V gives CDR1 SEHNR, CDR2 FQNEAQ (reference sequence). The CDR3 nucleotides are TGTGCCAGCAGCTCCCAGGGAGGGCAGCCCCAGCATTTT. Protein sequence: CASSSQGGQPQHF. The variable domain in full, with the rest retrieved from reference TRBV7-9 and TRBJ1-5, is DTGVSQNPRHKITKRGQNVTFRCDPISEHNRLYWYRQTLGQGPEFLTYFQNEAQLEKSRLLSDRFSAERPKGSFSTLEIQRTEQGDSAMYLCASSSQGGQPQHFGDGTRLSIL.

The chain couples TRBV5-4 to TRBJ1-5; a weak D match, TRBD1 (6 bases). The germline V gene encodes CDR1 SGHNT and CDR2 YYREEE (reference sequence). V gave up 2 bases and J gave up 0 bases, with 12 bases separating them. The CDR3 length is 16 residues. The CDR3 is CASSFGRGGSNQPQHF. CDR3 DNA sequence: TGTGCCAGCAGCTTCGGCAGGGGAGGTAGCAATCAGCCCCAGCATTTT.

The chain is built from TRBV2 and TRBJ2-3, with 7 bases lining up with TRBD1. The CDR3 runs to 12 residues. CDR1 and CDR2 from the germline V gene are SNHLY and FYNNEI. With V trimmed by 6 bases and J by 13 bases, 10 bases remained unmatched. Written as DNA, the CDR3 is TGTGCCAGCAGACCTAGACCAGGGGGAAAGTATTTT. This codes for CASRPRPGGKYF.

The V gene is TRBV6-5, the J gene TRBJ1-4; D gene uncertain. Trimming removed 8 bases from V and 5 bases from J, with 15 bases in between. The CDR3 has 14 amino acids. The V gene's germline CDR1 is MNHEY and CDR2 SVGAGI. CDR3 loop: CASSERETNEKLFF. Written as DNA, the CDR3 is TGTGCCAGCTCGGAGCGGGAGACCAATGAAAAACTGTTTTTT.

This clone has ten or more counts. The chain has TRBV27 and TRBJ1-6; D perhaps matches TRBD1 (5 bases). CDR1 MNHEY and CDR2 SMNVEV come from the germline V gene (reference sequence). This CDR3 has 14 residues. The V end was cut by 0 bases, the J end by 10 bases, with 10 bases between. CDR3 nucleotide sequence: TGTGCCAGCAGTTTATCGGGGGGGTTCTCACCCCTCCACTTT. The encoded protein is CASSLSGGFSPLHF.

In nucleotides, the CDR3 is TGTGCCAGTAGCACCTTGCCGGGACAGGGGGCCTACGAGCAGTACTTC. Translation gives CASSTLPGQGAYEQYF. This chain uses TRBV19 with TRBJ2-7; 11 bases line up with TRBD1. Germline V gene sequence: CDR1 LNHDA, CDR2 SQIVND (reference sequence). With V trimmed by 6 bases and J by 2 bases, 9 bases remained unmatched. The CDR3 is 16 residues long.